This TCR beta chain is from a study of technical replicates of blood from a few donors. TCRdb's table, derived via immunoSEQ multiplex PCR, lists solely in-frame clones and lacks some. The data show around 58,000 clones, around nine tenths seen once. Between the trimmed V and J ends, which lost 4 bases and 3 bases, there was a span of 10 bases. This CDR3 has 13 amino acids. Per the germline V gene, CDR1 is SGDLS and CDR2 is YYNGEE. The sequenced sample was PBMCs. The chain couples TRBV9 to TRBJ1-2; D is uncertain. This receptor was obtained from a human donor in good health. Some clones in this sample may be carry-over from other donors' samples. CDR3 in DNA: TGTGCCAGCAGCATCACAGAATACTATGGCTACACCTTC. Translation gives CASSITEYYGYTF.